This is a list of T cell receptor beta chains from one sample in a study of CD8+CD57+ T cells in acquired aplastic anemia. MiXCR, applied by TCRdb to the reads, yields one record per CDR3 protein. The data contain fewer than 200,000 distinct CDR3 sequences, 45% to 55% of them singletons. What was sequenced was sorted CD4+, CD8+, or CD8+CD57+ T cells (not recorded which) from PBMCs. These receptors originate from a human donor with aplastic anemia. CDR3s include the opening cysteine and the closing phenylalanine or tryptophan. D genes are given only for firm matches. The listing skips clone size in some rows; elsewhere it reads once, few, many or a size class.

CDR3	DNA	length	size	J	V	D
CASRPLRGRYEQYF	TGTGCCAGCAGACCTCTGCGGGGTAGGTACGAGCAGTACTTC	14	once	TRBJ2-7	TRBV7-4	-
CASSLVADLTYTF	TGTGCCAGCAGTTTAGTGGCGGACCTTACTTACACCTTC	13	many	TRBJ1-2	TRBV12-3/TRBV12-4	-
CATNPTGSSNQPQHF	TGTGCCACCAACCCGACAGGGAGTAGCAATCAGCCCCAGCATTTT	15	-	TRBJ1-5	TRBV15	TRBD1
CASSLWDRATYERYF	TGTGCCAGCAGCTTATGGGACAGGGCAACCTACGAGCGGTACTTC	15	-	TRBJ2-7	TRBV7-8	TRBD1
CSVGIRGGTGELFF	TGCAGCGTTGGAATTCGCGGGGGAACCGGGGAGCTGTTTTTT	14	-	TRBJ2-2	TRBV29-1	TRBD2
CASSPRLTQEPPLHF	TGTGCCAGCAGCCCGCGGTTAACCCAAGAGCCACCCCTCCACTTT	15	-	TRBJ1-6	TRBV4-2	-
CSATREGGNTEAFF	TGCAGTGCCACCCGTGAAGGGGGTAACACTGAAGCTTTCTTT	14	-	TRBJ1-1	TRBV20-1	-
CASTGAAGANVLTF	TGTGCCAGTACAGGGGCGGCTGGGGCCAACGTCCTGACTTTC	14	medium-sized	TRBJ2-6	TRBV19	-
CSVDRGLNTEAFF	TGCAGCGTTGACAGGGGTTTGAACACTGAAGCTTTCTTT	13	-	TRBJ1-1	TRBV29-1	-
CSARQGYEQYF	TGCAGTGCTCGCCAGGGCTACGAGCAGTACTTC	11	few	TRBJ2-7	TRBV20-1	-